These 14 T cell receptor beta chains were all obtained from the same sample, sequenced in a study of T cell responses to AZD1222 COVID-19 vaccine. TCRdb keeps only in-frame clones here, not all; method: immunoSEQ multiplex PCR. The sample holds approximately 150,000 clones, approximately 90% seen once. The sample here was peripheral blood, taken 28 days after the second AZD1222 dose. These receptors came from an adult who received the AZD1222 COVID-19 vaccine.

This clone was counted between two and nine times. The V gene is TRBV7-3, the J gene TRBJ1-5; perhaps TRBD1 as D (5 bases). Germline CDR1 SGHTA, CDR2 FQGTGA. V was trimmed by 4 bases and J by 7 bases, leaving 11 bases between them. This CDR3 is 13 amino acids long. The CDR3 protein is CASSSQGDQPQHF. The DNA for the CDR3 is TGTGCCAGCAGCTCCCAGGGAGACCAGCCCCAGCATTTT.

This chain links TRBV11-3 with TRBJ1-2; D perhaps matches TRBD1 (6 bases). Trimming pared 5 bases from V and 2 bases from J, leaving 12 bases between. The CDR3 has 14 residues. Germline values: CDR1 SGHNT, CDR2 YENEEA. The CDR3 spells CASSPGAQNYGYTF. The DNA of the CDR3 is TGTGCCAGCAGCCCGGGGGCGCAGAACTATGGCTACACCTTC.

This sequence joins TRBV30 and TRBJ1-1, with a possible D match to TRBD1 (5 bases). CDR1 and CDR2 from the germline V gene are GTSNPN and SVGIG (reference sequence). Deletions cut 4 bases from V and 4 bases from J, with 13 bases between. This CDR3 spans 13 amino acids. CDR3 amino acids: CAWIVGGGTEAFF. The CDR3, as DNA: TGTGCCTGGATAGTCGGGGGAGGCACTGAAGCTTTCTTT.

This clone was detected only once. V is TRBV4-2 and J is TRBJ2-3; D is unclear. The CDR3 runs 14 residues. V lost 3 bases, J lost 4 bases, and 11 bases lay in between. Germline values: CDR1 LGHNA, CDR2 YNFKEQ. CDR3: CASSHLGSSDTQYF. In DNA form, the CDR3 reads TGTGCCAGCAGCCATCTCGGGTCCTCAGATACGCAGTATTTT.

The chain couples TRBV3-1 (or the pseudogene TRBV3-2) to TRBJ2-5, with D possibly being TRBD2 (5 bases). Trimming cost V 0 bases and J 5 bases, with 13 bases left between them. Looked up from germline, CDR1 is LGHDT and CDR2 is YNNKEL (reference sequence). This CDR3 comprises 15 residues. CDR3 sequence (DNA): TGTGCCAGCAGCCAAGACCCCGGGATGGGGGAGACCCAGTACTTC. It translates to CASSQDPGMGETQYF.

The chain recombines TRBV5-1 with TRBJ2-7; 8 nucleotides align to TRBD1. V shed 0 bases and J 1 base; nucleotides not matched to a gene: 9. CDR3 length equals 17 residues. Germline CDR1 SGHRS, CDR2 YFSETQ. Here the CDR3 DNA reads TGCGCCAGCAGCTTGGCCGGGCAGGGGGCTGGATCCTACGAGCAGTACTTC. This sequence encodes CASSLAGQGAGSYEQYF. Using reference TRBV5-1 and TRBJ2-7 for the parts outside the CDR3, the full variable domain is KAGVTQTPRYLIKTRGQQVTLSCSPISGHRSVSWYQQTPGQGLQFLFEYFSETQRNKGNFPGRFSGRQFSNSRSEMNVSTLELGDSALYLCASSLAGQGAGSYEQYFGPGTRLTVT.

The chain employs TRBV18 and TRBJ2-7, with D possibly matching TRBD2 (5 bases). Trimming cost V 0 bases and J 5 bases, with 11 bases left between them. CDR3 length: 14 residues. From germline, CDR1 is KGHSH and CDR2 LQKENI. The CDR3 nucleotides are TGTGCCAGCTCACCACCGTCGGGGTTCCACGAGCAGTACTTC. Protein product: CASSPPSGFHEQYF.

CDR3 protein: CASSEQGDTQYF. The DNA for the CDR3 is TGCGCCAGCAGCGAGCAGGGGGATACGCAGTATTTT. V is TRBV5-1 and J is TRBJ2-3, with a possible D match to TRBD1 (6 bases). Germline assignment: CDR1 SGHRS and CDR2 YFSETQ. The CDR3 consists of 12 residues. V dropped 4 bases and J dropped 6 bases, with 9 bases sitting between them. Full variable domain (rest looked up from reference TRBV5-1 and TRBJ2-3): KAGVTQTPRYLIKTRGQQVTLSCSPISGHRSVSWYQQTPGQGLQFLFEYFSETQRNKGNFPGRFSGRQFSNSRSEMNVSTLELGDSALYLCASSEQGDTQYFGPGTRLTVL.

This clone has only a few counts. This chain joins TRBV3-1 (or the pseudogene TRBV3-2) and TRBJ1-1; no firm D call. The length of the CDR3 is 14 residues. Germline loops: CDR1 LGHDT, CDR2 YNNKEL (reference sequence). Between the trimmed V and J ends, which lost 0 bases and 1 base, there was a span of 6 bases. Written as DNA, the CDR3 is TGTGCCAGCAGCCAAGAGGCAGGGAACACTGAAGCTTTCTTT. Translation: CASSQEAGNTEAFF.

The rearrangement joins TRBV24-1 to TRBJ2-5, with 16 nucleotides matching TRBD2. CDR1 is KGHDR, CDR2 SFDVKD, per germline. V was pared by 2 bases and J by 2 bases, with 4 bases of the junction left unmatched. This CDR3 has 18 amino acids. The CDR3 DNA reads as TGTGCCACCAGTGATTCGGGACTAGCGGGAGGGAAACAAGAGACCCAGTACTTC. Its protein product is CATSDSGLAGGKQETQYF.

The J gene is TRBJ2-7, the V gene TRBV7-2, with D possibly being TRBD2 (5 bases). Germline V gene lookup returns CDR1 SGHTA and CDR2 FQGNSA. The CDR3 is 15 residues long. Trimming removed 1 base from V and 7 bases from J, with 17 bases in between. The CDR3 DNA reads TGTGCCAGCAGCTTAGAACAGCGGAGGCTGGGGGAGCAGTACTTC. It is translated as CASSLEQRRLGEQYF.

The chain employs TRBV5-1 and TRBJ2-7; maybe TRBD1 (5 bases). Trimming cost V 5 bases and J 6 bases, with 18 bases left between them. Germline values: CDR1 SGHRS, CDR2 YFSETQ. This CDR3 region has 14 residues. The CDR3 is CASSLGAGSSEQYF. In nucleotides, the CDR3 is TGCGCCAGCAGTCTTGGTGCAGGGTCAAGCGAGCAGTACTTC.

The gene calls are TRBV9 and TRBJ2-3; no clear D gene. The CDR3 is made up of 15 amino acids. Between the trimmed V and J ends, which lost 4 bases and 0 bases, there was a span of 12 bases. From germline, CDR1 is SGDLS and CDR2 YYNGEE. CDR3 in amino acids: CASSPRLLSTDTQYF. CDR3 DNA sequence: TGTGCCAGCAGCCCTCGACTCCTCAGCACAGATACGCAGTATTTT.

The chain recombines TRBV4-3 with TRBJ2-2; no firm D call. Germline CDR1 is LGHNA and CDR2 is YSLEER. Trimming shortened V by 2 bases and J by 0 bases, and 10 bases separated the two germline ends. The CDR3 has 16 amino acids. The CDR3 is CASSQRALTNTGELFF. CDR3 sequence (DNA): TGCGCCAGCAGCCAAAGGGCACTTACGAACACCGGGGAGCTGTTTTTT.